This is a list of T cell receptor beta chains from one sample in a study of T cells in localized non-small cell lung cancer. The method was immunoSEQ multiplex PCR; TCRdb's version includes in-frame clones alone and lacks a portion of them. Seen here are around 54,000 clones, around 86% observed once, and the top ten hold over 15%. Specimen: peripheral blood, collected before any cancer treatment. The origin of the receptors is a male donor older than 55 with stage III squamous cell lung carcinoma. Both conserved end residues are part of each CDR3. D genes are given only for firm matches. The size field is filled for only some rows; it gives once, few, many or a size class.

d_call	v_call	clone_size	j_call	cdr3_aa	cdr3_nt
.	TRBV5-8	.	TRBJ2-7	CASSLGAANSVEQYF	TGTGCCAGCAGCTTGGGGGCAGCCAATTCCGTCGAGCAGTACTTC
.	TRBV6-5	once	TRBJ1-5	CASSYSAGNNQPQHF	TGTGCCAGCAGTTACTCGGCGGGGAACAATCAGCCCCAGCATTTT
.	TRBV27	.	TRBJ1-5	CASKPAGSFQPQHF	TGTGCCAGCAAGCCAGCGGGGTCGTTTCAGCCCCAGCATTTT
TRBD1	TRBV18	.	TRBJ2-3	CASSPMDRATDTQYF	TGTGCCAGCTCACCGATGGACAGGGCCACAGATACGCAGTATTTT
.	TRBV10-3	.	TRBJ2-3	CAIRGDLFGTDTQYF	TGTGCCATCAGGGGGGACTTATTTGGCACAGATACGCAGTATTTT
TRBD1	TRBV6-5	.	TRBJ2-7	CASSSGGGQYF	TGTGCCAGCAGTTCAGGGGGTGGGCAGTACTTC
TRBD2	TRBV10-3	.	TRBJ2-1	CAIRSGGGLNEQFF	TGTGCCATCAGAAGTGGCGGGGGGCTGAATGAGCAGTTCTTC
.	TRBV28	.	TRBJ2-3	CASSPPDGTDTQYF	TGTGCCAGCAGCCCACCGGACGGCACAGATACGCAGTATTTT
.	TRBV19	.	TRBJ2-2	CATSIRQMNTGELFF	TGTGCCACCAGTATACGACAAATGAACACCGGGGAGCTGTTTTTT
.	TRBV11-2	.	TRBJ1-1	CASSLGRNTEAFF	TGTGCCAGCAGCTTAGGTCGTAACACTGAAGCTTTCTTT
.	TRBV5-4	.	TRBJ2-3	CASSAPSGQGPDTQYF	TGTGCCAGCAGCGCCCCATCGGGTCAAGGCCCAGATACGCAGTATTTT
.	TRBV6-5	.	TRBJ1-6	CASSLDGESPLHF	TGTGCCAGCAGCCTCGACGGGGAATCACCCCTCCACTTT
.	TRBV29-1	.	TRBJ1-5	CSVGAPNQPQHF	TGCAGCGTCGGGGCCCCCAATCAGCCCCAGCATTTT
.	TRBV10-3	.	TRBJ2-3	CAISGSGTDTQYF	TGTGCCATCAGTGGAAGTGGAACAGATACGCAGTATTTT
TRBD1	TRBV5-1	once	TRBJ1-6	CASSSSGGLDSPLHF	TGCGCCAGCAGCAGTTCAGGGGGCTTGGATTCACCCCTCCACTTT
TRBD1	TRBV5-6	once	TRBJ1-1	CASSLTGGNMNTEAFF	TGTGCCAGCAGCTTGACAGGGGGTAACATGAACACTGAAGCTTTCTTT
.	TRBV6-9	.	TRBJ1-1	CASSYSDLNTEAFF	TGTGCCAGCAGTTATTCCGATCTGAACACTGAAGCTTTCTTT
.	TRBV30	.	TRBJ1-1	CAWRQGSEAFF	TGTGCCTGGAGACAGGGTTCTGAAGCTTTCTTT
.	TRBV7-7	.	TRBJ2-7	CASSSHEQYF	TGTGCCAGCAGCTCACACGAGCAGTACTTC
.	TRBV15	.	TRBJ1-3	CATSRTGLGNTIYF	TGTGCCACCAGCAGAACGGGGTTGGGAAACACCATATATTTT
.	TRBV30	.	TRBJ1-2	CAWSVPPAGYTF	TGTGCCTGGAGTGTACCCCCCGCAGGCTACACCTTC
TRBD2	TRBV27	.	TRBJ2-1	CASSLFAGDYNEQFF	TGTGCCAGCAGTTTATTTGCGGGAGACTACAATGAGCAGTTCTTC
TRBD1	TRBV18	.	TRBJ1-1	CASSPTGTGGFTEAFF	TGTGCCAGCTCACCAACGGGGACAGGGGGCTTTACTGAAGCTTTCTTT
.	TRBV6-1	.	TRBJ1-1	CASSERKGAEAFF	TGTGCCAGCAGTGAACGTAAGGGGGCTGAAGCTTTCTTT
TRBD2	TRBV7-8	.	TRBJ2-7	CASSLSHGGAYEQYF	TGTGCCAGCAGCTTATCCCACGGGGGGGCCTACGAGCAGTACTTC
.	TRBV18	.	TRBJ2-7	CASSPTGQGLPEQYF	TGTGCCAGCTCTCCCACGGGGCAGGGTCTCCCCGAGCAGTACTTC
.	TRBV6-5	.	TRBJ1-2	CASSHGRDYTF	TGTGCCAGCAGTCACGGAAGGGACTACACCTTC
.	TRBV6-6	.	TRBJ1-1	CASSPMGTEAFF	TGTGCCAGCAGCCCTATGGGCACTGAAGCTTTCTTT
.	TRBV23-1	.	TRBJ1-1	CASSQKIRVLDTEAFF	TGCGCCAGCAGTCAAAAAATTAGGGTTTTGGACACTGAAGCTTTCTTT
.	TRBV5-4	.	TRBJ1-2	CASRPSVQILSDGYTF	TGTGCCAGCAGGCCGAGTGTTCAAATTTTAAGCGATGGCTACACCTTC
.	TRBV5-4	.	TRBJ2-1	CASSQALGSYNEQFF	TGTGCCAGCAGCCAGGCTTTGGGCTCCTACAATGAGCAGTTCTTC
.	TRBV19	.	TRBJ2-5	CASAIRAQETQYF	TGTGCCAGTGCCATCCGGGCTCAAGAGACCCAGTACTTC
TRBD1	TRBV25-1	.	TRBJ1-3	CASSDSTGWGNTIYF	TGTGCCAGCAGTGATTCGACAGGGTGGGGAAACACCATATATTTT
.	TRBV6-5	.	TRBJ1-1	CASSYRMFGGNTEAFF	TGTGCCAGCAGTTACCGTATGTTCGGAGGAAACACTGAAGCTTTCTTT
.	TRBV10-3	.	TRBJ2-7	CAISRDTSYEQYF	TGTGCCATCAGCCGGGATACCTCCTACGAGCAGTACTTC
TRBD1	TRBV28	.	TRBJ1-1	CASSWDREAFF	TGTGCCAGCAGTTGGGACAGGGAAGCTTTCTTT
TRBD1	TRBV6-6	.	TRBJ1-2	CASRIQGAQGYTF	TGTGCCAGCAGGATACAGGGGGCGCAGGGCTACACCTTC
.	TRBV4-2	.	TRBJ2-5	CASSQGPQETQYF	TGTGCCAGCAGCCAAGGTCCCCAAGAGACCCAGTACTTC
TRBD2	TRBV18	.	TRBJ2-1	CASSRASGRSEQFF	TGTGCCAGCTCCCGGGCTAGCGGGAGAAGTGAGCAGTTCTTC
TRBD1	TRBV4-3	.	TRBJ2-2	CASSQPPNDRGNTGELFF	TGCGCCAGCAGCCAACCGCCGAACGACAGGGGGAACACCGGGGAGCTGTTTTTT
TRBD2	TRBV9	.	TRBJ2-1	CASSVVAGPPGEQFF	TGTGCCAGCAGCGTAGTAGCGGGGCCCCCCGGTGAGCAGTTCTTC
TRBD1	TRBV9	.	TRBJ2-7	CASSVRDSTYEQYF	TGTGCCAGCAGCGTTCGGGACAGTACCTACGAGCAGTACTTC
.	TRBV7-9	.	TRBJ1-3	CASSLSRHRSSGNTIYF	TGTGCCAGCAGCTTAAGTAGGCATAGGAGCTCTGGAAACACCATATATTTT
.	TRBV7-8	.	TRBJ2-3	CASSLVLGRASDTQYF	TGTGCCAGCAGCTTAGTGTTGGGCAGGGCTTCAGATACGCAGTATTTT
.	TRBV5-1	.	TRBJ2-1	CASSHPGNEQFF	TGCGCCAGCAGTCATCCGGGAAATGAGCAGTTCTTC
.	TRBV6-1	.	TRBJ2-1	CASSEMSASSYNEQFF	TGTGCCAGCAGTGAAATGAGCGCAAGCTCCTACAATGAGCAGTTCTTC
.	TRBV11-2	.	TRBJ2-3	CASSLVSYGYTDTQYF	TGTGCCAGCAGCTTAGTCTCGTACGGGTACACAGATACGCAGTATTTT
.	TRBV7-7	.	TRBJ2-1	CASSPKANNEQFF	TGTGCCAGCAGCCCGAAGGCTAACAATGAGCAGTTCTTC